This T cell receptor (beta chain) was documented in a study of blood T cell repertoires in COVID-19. The wider study: Researchers got acute and convalescent COVID-19 samples from the United States, Italy and Spain. The analysed material was cDNA or gDNA that came from T cells, B-cell-depleted T cells, or PBMCs.

In the study's own analysis: How many nucleated cells were present was estimated from reference gene primer amplification. Assay: immunoSEQ multiplex PCR; the TCRdb copy retains only in-frame clones and omits some. V and J calls and clone size follow that table, whereas D and trimming were derived from the DNA. Altogether some 80,000 clones are present, approximately 79% being singletons, with the ten largest covering about 5.4%. The CDR3 spans 14 residues. The clonotype was recovered from a woman older than 75 with active or convalescent COVID-19. The chain combines TRBV21-1 with TRBJ2-1; TRBD1 is the table's D call and was not checked against the DNA. TRBV21-1 is assigned pseudogene status. The sample was peripheral blood. DNA for the CDR3: TGTGCCAGCAGCAAGACCACAGCCTACAATGAGCAGTTCTTC. Its translation: CASSKTTAYNEQFF.